The 2 T cell receptor beta chains in this list originate from one sample, sequenced in a study of tumor-infiltrating lymphocytes in primary liver carcinoma (dated by TCRdb to about 2017). TRIzol reagent was used to extract blood RNA from unsorted whole blood, while the DNeasy Blood & Tissue kit provided the germline DNA. TCRdb shows the sequencer as Illumina HiSeq 2500. A constant-region primer and ProtoScript II reverse transcriptase were used to reverse-transcribe TCRbeta-specific cDNA from about 530 ng total RNA. The TCRbeta libraries were prepared through three rounds of nested multiplex PCR following a slightly modified ARM-PCR procedure. Multiplex TRBV1-TRBV30 forward primers and a Cbeta reverse primer were used in the first two PCR rounds, each of which was run for approximately 10 cycles. In-frame beta chains were kept once TCRdb had trimmed the public reads at Q25 with fastp and called clones with MiXCR. Records with the same CDR3 protein are collapsed into one entry carrying the most frequent genes and DNA. In all, the sample holds 150,000 to 200,000 distinct CDR3 sequences, and 60% of those were seen once. Of the sample, about 70% falls within the top ten clones.

Sequencing was done on a sample of peripheral blood. These receptors came from a man between 40 and 49 years old with primary liver carcinoma and hepatitis B virus infection.

Concerning this clonotype: This may stem from a read error, because a much larger clone lies one nucleotide away. The chain has TRBV11-1 and TRBJ2-5; unclear D gene. Trimming took off 4 bases at V and 5 bases at J, with 17 bases between the two ends. This CDR3 region has 15 residues. Germline V gene data show CDR1 as SGHAT and CDR2 as FQDESV (reference sequence). CDR3 protein: CASSSPGSSQETQYF. The CDR3 DNA reads as TGTGCCAGCAGCTCCCCCGGGTCCTCTCAGGAGACCCAGTACTTC.

This clonotype was observed at least ten times. The chain recombines TRBV6-6 with TRBJ2-5, with D possibly being TRBD2 (6 bases). The CDR3 extends over 16 amino acids. V shed 2 bases and J shed 1 base, with 14 bases lying between them. Germline V gene sequence: CDR1 MNHNY, CDR2 SVGAGI (reference sequence). The CDR3 DNA reads TGTGCCAGCAGTTACAACACCAAACTAGCCCAAGAGACCCAGTACTTC. This gives the protein CASSYNTKLAQETQYF.